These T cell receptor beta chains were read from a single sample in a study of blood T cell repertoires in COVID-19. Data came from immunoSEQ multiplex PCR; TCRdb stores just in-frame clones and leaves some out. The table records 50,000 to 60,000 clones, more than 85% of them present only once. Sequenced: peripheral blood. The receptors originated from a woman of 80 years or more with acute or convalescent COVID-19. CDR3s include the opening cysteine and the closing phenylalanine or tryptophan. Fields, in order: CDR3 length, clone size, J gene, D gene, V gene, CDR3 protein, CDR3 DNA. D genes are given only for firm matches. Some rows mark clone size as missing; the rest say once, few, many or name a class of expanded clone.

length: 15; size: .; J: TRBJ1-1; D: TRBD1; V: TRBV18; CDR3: CASSPPRTGNTEAFF; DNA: TGTGCCAGCTCACCGCCCCGGACAGGGAACACTGAAGCTTTCTTT
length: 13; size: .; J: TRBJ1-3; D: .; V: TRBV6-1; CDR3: CASSERGRNTIYF; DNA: TGTGCCAGCAGTGAAAGGGGCCGAAACACCATATATTTT
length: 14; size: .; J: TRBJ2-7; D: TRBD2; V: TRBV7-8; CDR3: CASAPFSGAYEQYF; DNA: TGTGCCAGCGCCCCTTTTAGCGGGGCCTACGAGCAGTACTTC
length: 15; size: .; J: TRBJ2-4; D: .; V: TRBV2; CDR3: CASSEASGAKNIQYF; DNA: TGTGCCAGCAGTGAAGCGTCAGGAGCCAAAAACATTCAGTACTTC
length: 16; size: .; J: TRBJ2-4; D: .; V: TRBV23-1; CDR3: CASSHGGNLAKNIQYF; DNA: TGCGCCAGCAGTCATGGAGGAAATCTAGCCAAAAACATTCAGTACTTC
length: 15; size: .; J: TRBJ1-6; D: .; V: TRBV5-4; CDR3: CASRLRGGDNSPLHF; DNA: TGTGCCAGCAGATTACGAGGGGGTGATAATTCACCCCTCCACTTT
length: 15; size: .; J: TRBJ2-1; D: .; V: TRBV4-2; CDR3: CASSQVRGAVDEQFF; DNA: TGTGCCAGCAGCCAAGTTCGGGGGGCGGTAGATGAGCAGTTCTTC
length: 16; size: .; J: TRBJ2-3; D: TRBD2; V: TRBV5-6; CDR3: CASSPGLAGGGDTQYF; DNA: TGTGCCAGCAGCCCTGGACTAGCGGGAGGTGGAGATACGCAGTATTTT
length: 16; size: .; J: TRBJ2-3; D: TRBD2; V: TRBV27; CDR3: CASSPGLARGTDTQYF; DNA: TGTGCCAGCAGTCCGGGACTAGCTAGGGGCACAGATACGCAGTATTTT
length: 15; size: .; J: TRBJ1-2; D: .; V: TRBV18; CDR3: CASRSLLAGNYGYTF; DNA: TGTGCCAGCCGCTCCCTGTTGGCAGGAAACTATGGCTACACCTTC
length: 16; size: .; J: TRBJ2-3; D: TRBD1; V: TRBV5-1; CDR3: CASSLGDREGTDTQYF; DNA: TGCGCCAGCAGCTTGGGGGACAGGGAGGGCACAGATACGCAGTATTTT
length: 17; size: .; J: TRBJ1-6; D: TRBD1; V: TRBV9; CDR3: CASSARDRSSYNSPLHF; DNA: TGTGCCAGCAGCGCCCGGGACAGGAGCTCCTATAATTCACCCCTCCACTTT
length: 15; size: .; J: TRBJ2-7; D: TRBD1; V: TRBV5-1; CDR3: CASSFLGQGSHEQYF; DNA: TGCGCCAGCAGCTTTTTAGGACAGGGATCCCACGAGCAGTACTTC
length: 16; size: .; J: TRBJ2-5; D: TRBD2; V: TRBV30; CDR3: CAWSDGAGGLQETQYF; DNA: TGTGCCTGGAGTGACGGGGCGGGAGGACTCCAAGAGACCCAGTACTTC
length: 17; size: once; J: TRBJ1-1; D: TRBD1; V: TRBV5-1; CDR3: CASSLEGQGGMNTEAFF; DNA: TGCGCCAGCAGCTTGGAAGGGCAGGGGGGAATGAACACTGAAGCTTTCTTT
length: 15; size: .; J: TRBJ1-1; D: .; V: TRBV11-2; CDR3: CASSPTRDSNTEAFF; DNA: TGTGCCAGCAGCCCGACCAGGGATTCCAACACTGAAGCTTTCTTT